This record covers a single T cell receptor beta chain. Its specificity is not known. The sample comes from a study of T cell responses to AZD1222 COVID-19 vaccine. TCRdb's copy holds only in-frame clones and misses some; the assay was immunoSEQ multiplex PCR. In the table there are fewer than 140,000 clones, about nine tenths of which are singletons. Study-wide results and caveats: Donors, mostly white British, included more females; clonal diversity was possibly underestimated. Rises in breadth and depth of Spike-specific TCRs came after two AZD1222 doses.

The CDR3 is 14 residues long. After removal of 2 bases from V and 2 bases from J, the junction contained 3 bases not matched to a gene. Germline V lookup: CDR1 MNHEY, CDR2 SVGAGI. The TCR originated in an adult in good health. This sample comprised peripheral blood, obtained on day 0 of AZD1222 vaccination. This sequence joins TRBV6-5 and TRBJ2-7; 7 positions match TRBD1. CDR3 sequence (DNA): TGTGCCAGCAGTTACGAGACAGGGCCCTACGAGCAGTACTTC. Its translation is CASSYETGPYEQYF.